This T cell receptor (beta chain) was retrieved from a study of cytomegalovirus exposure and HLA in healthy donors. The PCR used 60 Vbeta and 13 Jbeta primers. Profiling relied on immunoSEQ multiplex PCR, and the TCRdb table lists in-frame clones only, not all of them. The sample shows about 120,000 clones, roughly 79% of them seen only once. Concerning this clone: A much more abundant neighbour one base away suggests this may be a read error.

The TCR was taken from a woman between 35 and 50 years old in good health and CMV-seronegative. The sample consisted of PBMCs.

CDR3 DNA sequence: TGTGCCAGCAGTGAAGGGACAGGGAGCTCCTACGAGCAGTACTTC. Residues: CASSEGTGSSYEQYF. This sequence joins TRBV6-4 and TRBJ2-7; 9 bases are a match to TRBD1. Trimming at V came to 3 bases and at J to 0 bases, leaving 3 bases not matched to a gene. Germline V gives CDR1 MRHNA, CDR2 SNTAGT. The CDR3 is 15 residues long.